This T cell receptor beta chain was obtained from a study of cytomegalovirus exposure and HLA in healthy donors. Whole-study results and caveats: Accurate HLA-A and HLA-B prediction from TCR beta sequences was reported for most subjects. Follow-up analysis found HLA locus-dependent TCR association rates, highest for DRB1 and lowest for HLA-C.

Healthy bone marrow donors made up the cohort. The CDR3 spans 13 residues. V gave up 1 base and J gave up 9 bases, with 12 bases separating them. Germline values: CDR1 LGHNT, CDR2 FRNRAP. In its sample, this clone was seen a few times. Its matching antigen is unknown. PCR primers comprised 60 Vbeta and 13 Jbeta primers. Data came from immunoSEQ multiplex PCR; TCRdb stores just in-frame clones and leaves some out. The sample lists 150,000 to 200,000 clones, 55% to 75% seen once, with around 2.3% in the top ten. Input material: PBMCs. This clonotype was obtained from a human donor in good health. The genes are TRBV12-5 and TRBJ1-2; D unresolved. The DNA for the CDR3 is TGTGCTAGTGGTTTGGCCCTTGGGCAAAGCTACACCTTC. This gives the protein CASGLALGQSYTF.